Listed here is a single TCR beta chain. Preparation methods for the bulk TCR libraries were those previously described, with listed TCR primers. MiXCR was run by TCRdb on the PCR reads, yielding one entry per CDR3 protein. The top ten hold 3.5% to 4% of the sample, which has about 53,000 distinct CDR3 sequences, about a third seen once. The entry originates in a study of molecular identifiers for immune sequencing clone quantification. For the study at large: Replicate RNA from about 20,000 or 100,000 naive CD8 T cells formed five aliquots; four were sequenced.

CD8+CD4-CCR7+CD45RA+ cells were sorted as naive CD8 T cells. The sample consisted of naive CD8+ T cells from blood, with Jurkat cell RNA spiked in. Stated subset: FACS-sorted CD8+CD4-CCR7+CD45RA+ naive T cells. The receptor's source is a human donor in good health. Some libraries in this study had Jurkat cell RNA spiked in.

CDR3 sequence: CASRSGGGELFF. The CDR3 nucleotides are TGTGCCAGCAGATCCGGGGGCGGGGAGCTGTTTTTT. The V call is TRBV11-3, the J call TRBJ2-2, with a possible D match to TRBD2 (6 bases). Germline V gene data show CDR1 as SGHNT and CDR2 as YENEEA. The CDR3 runs to 12 residues. V lost 6 bases and J 7 bases, leaving 9 bases between the germline ends.